This TCR beta chain comes out of a study of blood T cell repertoires in COVID-19. Background on the study: Researchers got acute and convalescent COVID-19 samples from the United States, Italy and Spain.

J lost 6 bases, V lost 1 base, and 5 bases had no gene match. Germline V gene data show CDR1 as KGHSH and CDR2 as LQKENI. The CDR3 contains 15 residues. In the original processing: For nucleated cells, counts were estimated from reference gene primer amplification. Sequencing was performed with immunoSEQ multiplex PCR; in TCRdb, only in-frame clones are kept and a portion is missing. From that table come the V and J calls and clone size; the DNA was used to work out D and trimming. The table lists over 60,000 clones, nearly 90% of them singletons. This TCR was recovered from a man aged 45-65 years with acute or convalescent COVID-19. The specimen was peripheral blood. The V call is TRBV18, the J call TRBJ1-4; 7 bases match TRBD1. This CDR3 is CASSPQGAVDEKLFF. For the CDR3, the DNA is TGTGCCAGCTCACCACAGGGGGCGGTTGATGAAAAACTGTTTTTT.